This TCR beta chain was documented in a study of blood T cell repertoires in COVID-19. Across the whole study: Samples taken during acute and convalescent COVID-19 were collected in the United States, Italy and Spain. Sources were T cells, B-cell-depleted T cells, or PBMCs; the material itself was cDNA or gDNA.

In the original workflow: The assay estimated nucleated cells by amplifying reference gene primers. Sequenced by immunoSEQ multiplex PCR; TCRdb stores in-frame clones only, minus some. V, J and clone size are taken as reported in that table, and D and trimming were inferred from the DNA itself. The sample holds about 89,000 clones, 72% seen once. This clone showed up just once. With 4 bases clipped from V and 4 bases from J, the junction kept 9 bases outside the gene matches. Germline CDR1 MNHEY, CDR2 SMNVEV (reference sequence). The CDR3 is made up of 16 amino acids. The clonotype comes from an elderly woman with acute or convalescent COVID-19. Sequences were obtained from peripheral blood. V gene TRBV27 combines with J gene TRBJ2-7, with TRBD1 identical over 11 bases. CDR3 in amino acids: CASSSTGTGGLYEQYF. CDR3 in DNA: TGTGCCAGCAGTTCTACCGGGACAGGGGGATTGTACGAGCAGTACTTC.